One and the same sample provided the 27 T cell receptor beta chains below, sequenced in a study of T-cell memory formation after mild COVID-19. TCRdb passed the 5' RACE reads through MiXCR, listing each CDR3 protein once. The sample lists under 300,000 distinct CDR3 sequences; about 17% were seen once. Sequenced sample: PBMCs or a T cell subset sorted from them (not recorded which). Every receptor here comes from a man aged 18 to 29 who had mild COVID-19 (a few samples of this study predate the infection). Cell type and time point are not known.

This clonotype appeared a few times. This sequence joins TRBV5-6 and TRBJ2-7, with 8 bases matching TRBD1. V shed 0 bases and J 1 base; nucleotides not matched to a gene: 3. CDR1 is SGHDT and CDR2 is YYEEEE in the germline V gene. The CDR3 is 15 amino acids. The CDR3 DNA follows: TGTGCCAGCAGCTTGGCCTACAGGGGGTCCTACGAGCAGTACGTC. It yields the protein CASSLAYRGSYEQYV.

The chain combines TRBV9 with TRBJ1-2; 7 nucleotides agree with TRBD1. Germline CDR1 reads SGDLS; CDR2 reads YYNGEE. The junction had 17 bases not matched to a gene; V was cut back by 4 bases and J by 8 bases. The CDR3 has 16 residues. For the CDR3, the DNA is TGTGCCAGCAGCCCCACGGCTCGACAGGGAAATGGAGGCTACACCTTC. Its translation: CASSPTARQGNGGYTF.

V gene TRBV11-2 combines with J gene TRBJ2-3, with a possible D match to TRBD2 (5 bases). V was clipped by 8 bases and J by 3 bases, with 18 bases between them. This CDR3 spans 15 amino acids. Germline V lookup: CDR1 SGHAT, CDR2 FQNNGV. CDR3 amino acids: CASGPSGMGTDTQYF. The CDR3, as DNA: TGTGCCAGCGGCCCTTCCGGGATGGGAACAGATACGCAGTATTTT.

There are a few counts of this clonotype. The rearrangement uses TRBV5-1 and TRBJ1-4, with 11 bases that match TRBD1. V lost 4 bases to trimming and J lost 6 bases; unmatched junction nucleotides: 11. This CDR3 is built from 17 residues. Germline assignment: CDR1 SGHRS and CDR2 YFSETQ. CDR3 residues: CASSHTGQGEYHEKLFF. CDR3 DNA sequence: TGCGCCAGCAGCCACACGGGACAGGGGGAGTACCATGAAAAACTGTTTTTT.

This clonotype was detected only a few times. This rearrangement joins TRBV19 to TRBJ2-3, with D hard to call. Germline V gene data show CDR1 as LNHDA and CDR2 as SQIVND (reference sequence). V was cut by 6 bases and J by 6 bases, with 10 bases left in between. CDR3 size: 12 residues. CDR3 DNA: TGTGCCAGTAGCCGGATGGGGGATACGCAGTATTTT. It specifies CASSRMGDTQYF.

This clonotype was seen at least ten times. Written as DNA, the CDR3 is TGTGCCAGCAGTCCTCTGGGGGGCAGGAACACTGAAGCTTTCTTT. This gives the protein CASSPLGGRNTEAFF. The chain is built from TRBV12-3 or TRBV12-4 and TRBJ1-1, with D possibly being TRBD1 (6 bases). The V end was cut by 5 bases, the J end by 1 base, with 14 bases between. The CDR3 loop spans 15 amino acids.

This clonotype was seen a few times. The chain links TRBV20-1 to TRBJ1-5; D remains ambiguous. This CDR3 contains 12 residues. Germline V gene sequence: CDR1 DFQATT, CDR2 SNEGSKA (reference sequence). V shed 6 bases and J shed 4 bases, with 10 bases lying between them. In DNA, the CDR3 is TGCAGTGCCACTCAAGGGAATCAGCCCCAGCATTTT. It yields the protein CSATQGNQPQHF.

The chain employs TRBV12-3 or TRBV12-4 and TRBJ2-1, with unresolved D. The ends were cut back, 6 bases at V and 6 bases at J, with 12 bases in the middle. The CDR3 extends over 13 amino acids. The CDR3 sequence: CASRYKVANEQFF. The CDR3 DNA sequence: TGTGCCAGCAGGTACAAGGTCGCCAATGAGCAGTTCTTC.

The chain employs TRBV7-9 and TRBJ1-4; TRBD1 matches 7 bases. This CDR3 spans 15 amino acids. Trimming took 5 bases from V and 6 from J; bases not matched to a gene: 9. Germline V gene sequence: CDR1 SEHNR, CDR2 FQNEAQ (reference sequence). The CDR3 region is CASSARQGGDEKLFF. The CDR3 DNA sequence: TGTGCCAGCAGCGCGAGACAGGGCGGGGATGAAAAACTGTTTTTT.

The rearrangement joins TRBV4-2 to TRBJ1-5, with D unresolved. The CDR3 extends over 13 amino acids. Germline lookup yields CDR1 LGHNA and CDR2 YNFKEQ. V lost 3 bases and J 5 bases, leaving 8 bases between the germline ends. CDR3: CASSQGLDQPQHF. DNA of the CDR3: TGTGCCAGCAGCCAGGGTTTAGATCAGCCCCAGCATTTT.

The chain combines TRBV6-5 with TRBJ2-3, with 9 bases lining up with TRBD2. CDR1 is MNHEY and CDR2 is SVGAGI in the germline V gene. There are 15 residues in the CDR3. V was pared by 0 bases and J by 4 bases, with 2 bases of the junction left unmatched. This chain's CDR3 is CASSYSPSGADTQYF. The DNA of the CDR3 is TGTGCCAGCAGTTACTCACCTAGCGGGGCAGATACGCAGTATTTT.

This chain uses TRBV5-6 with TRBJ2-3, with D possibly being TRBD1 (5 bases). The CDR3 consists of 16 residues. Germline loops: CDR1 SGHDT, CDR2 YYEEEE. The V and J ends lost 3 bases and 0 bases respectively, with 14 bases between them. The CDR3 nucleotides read TGTGCCAGCAGCTCCTCGACAGTGGACAGCACAGATACGCAGTATTTT. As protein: CASSSSTVDSTDTQYF.

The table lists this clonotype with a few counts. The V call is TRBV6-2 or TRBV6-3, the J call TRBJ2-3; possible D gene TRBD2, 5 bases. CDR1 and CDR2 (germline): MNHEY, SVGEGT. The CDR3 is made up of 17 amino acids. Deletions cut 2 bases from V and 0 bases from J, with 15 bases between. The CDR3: CASSYSRLAASTDTQYF. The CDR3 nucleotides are TGTGCCAGCAGTTACAGTCGGCTAGCCGCAAGCACAGATACGCAGTATTTT.

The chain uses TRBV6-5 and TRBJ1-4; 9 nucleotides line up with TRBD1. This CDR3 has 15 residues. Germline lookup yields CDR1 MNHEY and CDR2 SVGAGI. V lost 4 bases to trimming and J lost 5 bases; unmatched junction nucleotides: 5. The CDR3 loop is CASSSPTGGNEKLFF. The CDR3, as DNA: TGTGCCAGCAGTTCCCCGACAGGGGGGAATGAAAAACTGTTTTTT.

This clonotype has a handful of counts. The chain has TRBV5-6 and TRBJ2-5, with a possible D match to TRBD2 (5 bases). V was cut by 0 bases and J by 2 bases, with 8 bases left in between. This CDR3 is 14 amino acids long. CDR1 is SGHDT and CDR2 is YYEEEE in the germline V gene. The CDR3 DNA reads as TGTGCCAGCAGCTTGGGGACTTATCAAGAGACCCAGTACTTC. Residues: CASSLGTYQETQYF.

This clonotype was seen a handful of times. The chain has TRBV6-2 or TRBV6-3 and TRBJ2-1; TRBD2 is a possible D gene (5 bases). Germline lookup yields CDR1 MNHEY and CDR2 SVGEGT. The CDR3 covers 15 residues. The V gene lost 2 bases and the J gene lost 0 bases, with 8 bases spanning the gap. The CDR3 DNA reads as TGTGCCAGCAGTTACCGGGCGGGCTCCTACAATGAGCAGTTCTTC. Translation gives CASSYRAGSYNEQFF.

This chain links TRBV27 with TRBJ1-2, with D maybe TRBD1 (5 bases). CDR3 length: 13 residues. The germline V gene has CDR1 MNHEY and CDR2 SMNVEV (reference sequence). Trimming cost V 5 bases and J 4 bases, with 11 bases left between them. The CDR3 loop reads CASSHVQGYGYTF. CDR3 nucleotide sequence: TGTGCCAGCAGTCACGTCCAGGGCTATGGCTACACCTTC.

CDR3 coding DNA: TGTGCCAGCAGCTTAGACTCGGGGGGTAGCAATCAGCCCCAGCATTTT. Translating gives CASSLDSGGSNQPQHF. The genes are TRBV7-2 and TRBJ1-5; maybe TRBD1 (5 bases). CDR3 length equals 16 residues. From germline, CDR1 is SGHTA and CDR2 FQGNSA. Trimming took 1 base from V and 0 from J, leaving 10 bases between them.

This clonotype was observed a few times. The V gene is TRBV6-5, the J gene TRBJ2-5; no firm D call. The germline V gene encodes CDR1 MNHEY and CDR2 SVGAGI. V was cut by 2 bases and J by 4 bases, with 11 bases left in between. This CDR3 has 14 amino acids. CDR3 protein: CASSYNGLRETQYF. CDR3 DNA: TGTGCCAGCAGTTACAACGGGCTACGAGAGACCCAGTACTTC.

The CDR3 reads CASSQGTYEQYF. DNA for the CDR3: TGTGCCAGCAGCCAAGGAACCTACGAGCAGTACTTC. This chain connects TRBV3-1 to TRBJ2-7; D is ambiguous. The V end was cut by 1 base, the J end by 2 bases, with 3 bases between. The CDR3 extends over 12 amino acids. Germline lookup yields CDR1 LGHDT and CDR2 YNNKEL (reference sequence).

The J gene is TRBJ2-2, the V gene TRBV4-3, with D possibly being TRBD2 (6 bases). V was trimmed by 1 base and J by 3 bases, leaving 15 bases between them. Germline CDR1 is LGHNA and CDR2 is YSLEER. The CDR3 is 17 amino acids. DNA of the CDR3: TGCGCCAGCAGCCAAGCAACAACTAGCCGCGACACCGGGGAGCTGTTTTTT. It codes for CASSQATTSRDTGELFF.

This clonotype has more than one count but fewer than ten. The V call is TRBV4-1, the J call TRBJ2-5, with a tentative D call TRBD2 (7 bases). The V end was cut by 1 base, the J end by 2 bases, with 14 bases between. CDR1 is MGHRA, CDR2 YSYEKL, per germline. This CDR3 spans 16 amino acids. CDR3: CASSQGGGRAQETQYF. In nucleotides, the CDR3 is TGCGCCAGCAGCCAAGGGGGGGGGCGGGCGCAAGAGACCCAGTACTTC.

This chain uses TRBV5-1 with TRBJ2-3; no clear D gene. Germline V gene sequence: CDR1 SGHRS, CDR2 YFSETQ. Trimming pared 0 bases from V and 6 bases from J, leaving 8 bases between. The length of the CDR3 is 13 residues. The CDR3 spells CASSLESRDTQYF. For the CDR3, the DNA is TGCGCCAGCAGCTTGGAATCGCGGGATACGCAGTATTTT.

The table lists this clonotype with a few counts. This CDR3 is CASSLSQGKMNTEAFF. For the CDR3, the DNA is TGTGCCAGCAGCTTAAGTCAGGGGAAAATGAACACTGAAGCTTTCTTT. The rearrangement links TRBV7-6 to TRBJ1-1; D possibly corresponds to TRBD1 (6 bases). There are 16 residues in the CDR3. Germline CDR1 and CDR2: SGHVS and FNYEAQ. Trimming stripped 2 bases from V and 0 bases from J, with 13 bases between. The whole variable domain, filled in from reference TRBV7-6 and TRBJ1-1, reads GAGVSQSPRYKVTKRGQDVALRCDPISGHVSLYWYRQALGQGPEFLTYFNYEAQQDKSGLPNDRFSAERPEGSISTLTIQRTEQRDSAMYRCASSLSQGKMNTEAFFGQGTRLTVV.

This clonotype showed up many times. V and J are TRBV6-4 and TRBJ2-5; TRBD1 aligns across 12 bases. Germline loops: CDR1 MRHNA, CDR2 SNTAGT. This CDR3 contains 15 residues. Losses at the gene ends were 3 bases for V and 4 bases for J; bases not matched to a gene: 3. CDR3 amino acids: CASSDGTGGRETQYF. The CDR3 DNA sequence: TGTGCCAGCAGTGATGGGACAGGGGGCCGAGAGACCCAGTACTTC.

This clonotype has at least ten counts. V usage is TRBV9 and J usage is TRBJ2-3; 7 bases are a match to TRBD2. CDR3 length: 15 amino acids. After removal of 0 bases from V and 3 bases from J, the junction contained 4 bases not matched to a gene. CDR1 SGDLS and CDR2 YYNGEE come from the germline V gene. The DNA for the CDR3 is TGTGCCAGCAGCGTAGGGAGAGCGGGGACAGATACGCAGTATTTT. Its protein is CASSVGRAGTDTQYF.

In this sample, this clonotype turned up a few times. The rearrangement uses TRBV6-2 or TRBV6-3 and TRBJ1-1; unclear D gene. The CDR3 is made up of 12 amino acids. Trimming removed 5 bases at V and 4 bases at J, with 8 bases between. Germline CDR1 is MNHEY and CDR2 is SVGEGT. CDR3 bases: TGTGCCAGCAGTCCCGTCGGCACTGAAGCTTTCTTT. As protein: CASSPVGTEAFF.